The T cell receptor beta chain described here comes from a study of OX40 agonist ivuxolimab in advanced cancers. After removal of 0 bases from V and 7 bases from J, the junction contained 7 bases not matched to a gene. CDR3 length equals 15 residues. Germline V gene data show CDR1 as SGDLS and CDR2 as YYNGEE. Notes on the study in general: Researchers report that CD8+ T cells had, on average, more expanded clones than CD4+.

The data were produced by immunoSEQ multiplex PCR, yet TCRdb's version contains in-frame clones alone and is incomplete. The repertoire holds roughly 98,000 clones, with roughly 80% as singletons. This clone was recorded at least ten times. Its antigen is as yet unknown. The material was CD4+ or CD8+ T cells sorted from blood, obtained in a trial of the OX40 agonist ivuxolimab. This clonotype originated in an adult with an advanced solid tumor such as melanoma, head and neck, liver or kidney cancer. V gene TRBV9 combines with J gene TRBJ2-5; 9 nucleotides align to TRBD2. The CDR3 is CASSVEPGLAGTQYF. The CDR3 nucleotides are TGTGCCAGCAGCGTAGAACCGGGACTAGCTGGGACCCAGTACTTC.